The clone carrying this T cell receptor (beta chain) was detected a few times. The antigen is not known. Template switching by 5'RACE produced TCR cDNA, adding a universal primer site and UMIs. TCRdb re-analysed the 5' RACE reads in MiXCR, keeping a single row per CDR3 protein. This table holds 400,000 or so distinct CDR3 sequences, 18% found once. This entry comes from a study of T cells after yellow fever vaccination. About the study: Fractions of limited cellularity were prepared by means of SMART-Seq v4 Ultra Low Input. Notes on the study in general: Clonotype sharing between CD4 and CD8 compartments was small.

V shed 0 bases, J shed 6 bases, and the junction held 9 bases outside the gene matches. The CDR3 totals 16 residues. The V gene's germline CDR1 is LGHNA and CDR2 YNFKEQ. The chain links TRBV4-2 to TRBJ2-7; TRBD1 agrees at 9 bases. The starting material was PBMCs, obtained before the yellow fever booster vaccination. This TCR was recovered from a man younger than 35 who received the YFV17D yellow fever vaccine. CDR3 amino acids: CASSQDGPGQGFEQYF. CDR3 sequence (DNA): TGTGCCAGCAGCCAAGACGGACCGGGACAGGGATTCGAGCAGTACTTC.